This T cell receptor (beta chain) emerged from a study of T cell responses to AZD1222 COVID-19 vaccine. Germline V lookup: CDR1 MGHDK, CDR2 SYGVNS. CDR3 length: 14 amino acids. Trimming cost V 6 bases and J 8 bases, with 14 bases left between them. Whole-study findings and limits: Researchers took repertoire samples only after the peak T cell response had come. The study found vaccine-associated CD4 TCRs spanning spike, dominant at 160-218 and 743-854. Most donors were white British, females outnumbered males, and clonal diversity was possibly underestimated. Unmutated variant regions are reportedly the target of nearly half of TCRs that are spike-specific.

The method was immunoSEQ multiplex PCR; TCRdb's version includes in-frame clones alone and lacks a portion of them. The sample has 250,000 to 300,000 clones; around 93% are singletons. Concerning this clone itself: Its target is unknown.

This sequence joins TRBV25-1 and TRBJ1-6; D perhaps matches TRBD1 (5 bases). The sample in question was peripheral blood, obtained 28 days after the second AZD1222 dose. This sequence originates from an adult who received the AZD1222 COVID-19 vaccine. The CDR3 bases are TGTGCCAGCAGACAGACGGGGGGGGATTCACCCCTCCACTTT. It is translated as CASRQTGGDSPLHF. Based on the CDR3 plus reference TRBV25-1 and TRBJ1-6, the full variable domain is EADIYQTPRYLVIGTGKKITLECSQTMGHDKMYWYQQDPGMELHLIHYSYGVNSTEKGDLSSESTVSRIRTEHFPLTLESARPSHTSQYLCASRQTGGDSPLHFGNGTRLTVT.